One sample yielded the 7 T cell receptor beta chains listed below, sequenced in a study of blood T cell repertoires in COVID-19. Sequenced by immunoSEQ multiplex PCR; TCRdb stores in-frame clones only, minus some. The table has tens of thousands of clones, 79% seen once. Sequenced: peripheral blood. The receptors come from a woman older than 75 with acute or convalescent COVID-19.

CDR3 sequence reads: CASSPSGRGASAELFF. The CDR3 coding sequence is TGTGCCAGCAGCCCCAGCGGGAGGGGGGCAAGTGCGGAGCTGTTTTTT. V gene TRBV4-2 combines with J gene TRBJ2-2, with 10 bases matching TRBD2. The germline gives CDR1 LGHNA, CDR2 YNFKEQ. Trimming removed 4 bases from V and 10 bases from J; junction bases left unmatched: 12. The CDR3 loop spans 16 amino acids.

The genes are TRBV9 and TRBJ2-1, with 7 nucleotides matching TRBD2. The CDR3 runs 15 residues. Germline CDR1 and CDR2: SGDLS and YYNGEE. The ends lost 4 bases at V and 4 bases at J; junction bases unmatched: 8. The CDR3 DNA follows: TGTGCCAGCAGCCCCCTCAGCGGGACTTACAATGAGCAGTTCTTC. It specifies CASSPLSGTYNEQFF. The complete variable domain, with remaining parts taken from reference TRBV9 and TRBJ2-1, reads DSGVTQTPKHLITATGQRVTLRCSPRSGDLSVYWYQQSLDQGLQFLIQYYNGEERAKGNILERFSAQQFPDLHSELNLSSLELGDSALYFCASSPLSGTYNEQFFGPGTRLTVL.

The chain recombines TRBV19 with TRBJ2-1; 7 bases agree with TRBD2. Losses at the gene ends were 7 bases for V and 1 base for J; bases not matched to a gene: 19. The length of the CDR3 is 19 residues. CDR1 and CDR2 (germline): LNHDA, SQIVND (reference sequence). The CDR3: CASTRSRLERGRSYNEQFF. The CDR3 DNA reads TGTGCCAGTACCAGGTCACGACTCGAACGCGGGAGATCCTACAATGAGCAGTTCTTC.

The chain couples TRBV6-1 to TRBJ2-5; D perhaps matches TRBD2 (6 bases). With 7 bases removed from V and 3 bases from J, the gap between germline ends came to 9 bases. The CDR3 length is 12 residues. The V gene's germline CDR1 is MNHNS and CDR2 SASEGT. The CDR3 here is CASTGEKETQYF. The CDR3 nucleotides read TGTGCCAGCACGGGGGAGAAAGAGACCCAGTACTTC.

The rearrangement joins TRBV6-5 to TRBJ1-3; TRBD1 matches at 8 bases. The CDR3 loop spans 15 amino acids. V dropped 7 bases and J dropped 2; count of bases not matched to a gene: 7. Germline-derived CDR1 and CDR2 are MNHEY and SVGAGI. For the CDR3, the DNA is TGTGCCAGCACCCCCGGGACAGGAACTGGAAACACCATATATTTT. Its translation: CASTPGTGTGNTIYF.

CDR3 region: CAIGKLEGANVLTF. DNA of the CDR3: TGTGCCATCGGGAAGTTAGAGGGGGCCAACGTCCTGACTTTC. The chain recombines TRBV27 with TRBJ2-6; weak D call: TRBD2 (5 bases). Per germline, CDR1 MNHEY and CDR2 SMNVEV (reference sequence). The V end lost 10 bases, the J end lost 4 bases, and 14 bases lay between the germline ends. The CDR3 covers 14 residues.

V and J are TRBV5-1 and TRBJ1-1, with 7 positions matching TRBD1. This CDR3 is 13 amino acids long. Germline V gives CDR1 SGHRS, CDR2 YFSETQ. V lost 0 bases, J lost 10 bases, and 6 bases stayed unmatched. For the CDR3, the DNA is TGCGCCAGCAGCTTGGCAGGGGGAGCCGTAGCTTTCTTT. The encoded protein is CASSLAGGAVAFF.